This T cell receptor (beta chain) was sequenced during a study of graft-versus-host responses after intestinal transplantation. Study context: Multivisceral, liver-intestinal, or isolated intestinal transplants were received by the recipients.

Study findings and constraints: GvH clonotypes were identified within recipient marrow, with a subset emerging first in ileum or blood.

Concerning this clone itself: Antigen unknown.

Here immunoSEQ multiplex PCR was the method, and the copy in TCRdb shows in-frame clones only, minus some. Of around 10,000 clones listed, about 91% are singletons. This CDR3 comprises 14 residues. Trimming at V came to 7 bases and at J to 7 bases, leaving 10 bases not matched to a gene. Germline values: CDR1 ENHRY, CDR2 SYGVKD. This clonotype originated in a human patient who received an intestinal transplant, so some T cells may come from the graft donor. The chain has TRBV10-3 and TRBJ2-1, with 7 positions matching TRBD2. The specimen comprised PBMCs, sampled almost 70 days after transplant. Here the CDR3 DNA reads TGTGCCATCAACGGCGGGAGCAGACGAAATGAGCAGTTCTTC. Encoded protein: CAINGGSRRNEQFF.